Listed here is a single T cell receptor beta chain. Antigen specificity is unknown. Other nucleotide sequences in the sample specify the same CDR3. This sample's time point: baseline, week 1 (first vaccination visit). Treatment given: pre-vaccination baseline after standard-of-care therapy. Donors had new IDH1-mutant astrocytomas of WHO grade 3 or 4 (ATRX-lost). The CDR3 has 14 amino acids. The germline gives CDR1 MDHEN, CDR2 SYDVKM. Deletions cut 2 bases from V and 0 bases from J, with 8 bases between. The record originates from a study of a mutant IDH1 vaccine in newly diagnosed glioma. Overall study context: Patients had received radiotherapy, temozolomide, or both previously, most receiving both. Study outcomes and limitations: Detectable vaccine-induced immune responses arose in around 92% of patients.

Measured with immunoSEQ multiplex PCR; TCRdb has only the in-frame clones, and not every one. The sample lists 99,000 or so clones, around 90% seen once, with approximately 0.6% in the top ten. Sequenced material: PBMCs, taken from a glioma patient treated with radiotherapy, temozolomide or both. The rearrangement uses TRBV28 and TRBJ2-7; tentative D call: TRBD2 (6 bases). The clonotype originates from a woman aged 45-60 years with glioma. The chain's CDR3 is CASSLAGSSYEQYF. CDR3 DNA: TGTGCCAGCAGTTTAGCGGGATCCTCCTACGAGCAGTACTTC.